The subject of this entry is one T cell receptor (beta chain). The CDR3 consists of 18 residues. Trimming took 4 bases from V and 4 from J, leaving 23 bases between them. The V gene's germline CDR1 is MDHEN and CDR2 SYDVKM. In the authors' methods: Researchers report that nucleated cell counts were estimated from reference gene primer amplification. Produced via immunoSEQ multiplex PCR; TCRdb's table is partial and in-frame only. V and J calls and clone size are given by that table; D and trimming were obtained from the DNA. Among approximately 100,000 clones listed, roughly nine tenths were seen once. The source of the sample is a study of blood T cell repertoires in COVID-19.

This clonotype was obtained from a woman of 80 years or more with active COVID-19. The rearrangement joins TRBV28 to TRBJ2-1; D is perhaps TRBD1 (6 bases). The sample consisted of peripheral blood. The CDR3 coding sequence is TGTGCCAGCAGTTCCCCACGTAACAGGGTTCCCAATTACAATGAGCAGTTCTTC. Translated: CASSSPRNRVPNYNEQFF. Using reference TRBV28 and TRBJ2-1 for the parts outside the CDR3, the full variable domain is DVKVTQSSRYLVKRTGEKVFLECVQDMDHENMFWYRQDPGLGLRLIYFSYDVKMKEKGDIPEGYSVSREKKERFSLILESASTNQTSMYLCASSSPRNRVPNYNEQFFGPGTRLTVL.